This T cell receptor (beta chain) was obtained from a study of blood T cell repertoires in COVID-19. Sequencing was performed with immunoSEQ multiplex PCR; in TCRdb, only in-frame clones are kept and a portion is missing. The repertoire holds about 170,000 clones, with about four fifths as singletons. The CDR3 consists of 14 residues. CDR1 and CDR2 (germline): LNHDA, SQIVND (reference sequence). Trimming removed 3 bases from V and 8 bases from J, with 14 bases in between. The specimen sequenced was peripheral blood. This TCR came from a woman over 75 with acute or convalescent COVID-19. V usage is TRBV19 and J usage is TRBJ2-1; D is unresolved. The DNA of the CDR3 is TGTGCCAGTAGTATCTCCAGCCCTCAGGATGAGCAGTTCTTC. Translating gives CASSISSPQDEQFF. The whole variable domain, remainder taken from reference TRBV19 and TRBJ2-1, is DGGITQSPKYLFRKEGQNVTLSCEQNLNHDAMYWYRQDPGQGLRLIYYSQIVNDFQKGDIAEGYSVSREKKESFPLTVTSAQKNPTAFYLCASSISSPQDEQFFGPGTRLTVL.